The next 23 T cell receptor beta chains were all read from a single sample in a study of T cell responses to AZD1222 COVID-19 vaccine. Libraries were prepared by immunoSEQ multiplex PCR; TCRdb keeps only in-frame clonotypes and omits some of them. The sample consists of approximately 150,000 clones, roughly 94% of them appearing once. Sequencing was performed on peripheral blood, taken 28 days after the second AZD1222 dose. The receptor source for this set is an adult who received the AZD1222 COVID-19 vaccine.

J is TRBJ2-1 and V is TRBV2, with a weak D call TRBD2 (6 bases). Trimming cost V 7 bases and J 10 bases, with 11 bases left between them. The CDR3 is 11 residues long. Germline CDR1 SNHLY, CDR2 FYNNEI. CDR3: CASMKEGEQFF. The CDR3 region has the DNA TGTGCCAGCATGAAGGAGGGAGAGCAGTTCTTC.

The rearrangement links TRBV5-6 to TRBJ1-5; D unresolved. This CDR3 is built from 15 residues. V was cut by 1 base and J by 0 bases, with 8 bases left in between. Germline CDR1 and CDR2: SGHDT and YYEEEE. CDR3 amino acids: CASSLSPYSNQPQHF. Here the CDR3 DNA reads TGTGCCAGCAGCTTGAGCCCCTATAGCAATCAGCCCCAGCATTTT.

The chain has TRBV6-5 and TRBJ2-3; TRBD2 is a possible D gene (6 bases). The CDR3 contains 16 residues. V was shortened by 0 bases and J by 2 bases, with 12 bases between the two germline ends. Germline-derived CDR1 and CDR2 are MNHEY and SVGAGI. The CDR3 DNA reads TGTGCCAGCAGTTACTCCCGGGACTCGTTCACAGATACGCAGTATTTT. This translates into CASSYSRDSFTDTQYF.

A single count supports this clone. J is TRBJ2-1 and V is TRBV9; 8 bases match TRBD2. The CDR3 consists of 17 residues. The V segment lost 5 bases and the J segment 5 bases; nucleotides outside the gene matches: 15. Germline V CDR1 and CDR2: SGDLS, YYNGEE. The DNA for the CDR3 is TGTGCCAGCAGTGCCTACGCCGGGACTAGGGATCACAATGAGCAGTTCTTC. Amino acid sequence: CASSAYAGTRDHNEQFF.

The chain uses TRBV3-1 (or the pseudogene TRBV3-2) and TRBJ1-5; D might be TRBD1 (5 bases). This CDR3 is built from 14 residues. V was shortened by 4 bases and J by 10 bases, with 17 bases between the two germline ends. Germline V gives CDR1 LGHDT, CDR2 YNNKEL (reference sequence). CDR3 coding DNA: TGTGCCAGCAGCCGCGGATCAGGGTTTGGACCCCAGCATTTT. Translating it yields CASSRGSGFGPQHF.

This chain links TRBV9 with TRBJ1-2, with 11 bases aligning to TRBD1. Germline V gives CDR1 SGDLS, CDR2 YYNGEE. The J segment lost 2 bases and the V segment lost 3 bases, leaving 9 bases of the junction unmatched. This CDR3 spans 17 amino acids. The CDR3 DNA reads TGTGCCAGCAGCGGCGGACAGGGGGCGGTTGCCAACTATGGCTACACCTTC. It specifies CASSGGQGAVANYGYTF.

This chain links TRBV11-2 with TRBJ2-5; D call uncertain. The germline gives CDR1 SGHAT, CDR2 FQNNGV. Trimming shortened V by 1 base and J by 4 bases, and 1 base separated the two germline ends. This CDR3 is 11 amino acids long. The CDR3: CASSLGETQYF. For the CDR3, the DNA is TGTGCCAGCAGCTTAGGAGAGACCCAGTACTTC. Drawing the rest from reference TRBV11-2 and TRBJ2-5, the complete variable domain is EAGVAQSPRYKIIEKRQSVAFWCNPISGHATLYWYQQILGQGPKLLIQFQNNGVVDDSQLPKDRFSAERLKGVDSTLKIQPAKLEDSAVYLCASSLGETQYFGPGTRLLVL.

The chain combines TRBV6-5 with TRBJ1-1; maybe TRBD1 (6 bases). Germline-derived CDR1 and CDR2 are MNHEY and SVGAGI. V was trimmed by 7 bases and J by 1 base, leaving 10 bases between them. There are 13 residues in the CDR3. The CDR3 sequence is CASMDRSNTEAFF. The CDR3 DNA reads as TGTGCCAGCATGGACAGATCGAACACTGAAGCTTTCTTT.

The rearrangement links TRBV9 to TRBJ1-3; no firm D call. V lost 0 bases and J 0 bases, leaving 4 bases between the germline ends. Germline V CDR1 and CDR2: SGDLS, YYNGEE. This CDR3 has 14 residues. The chain's CDR3 is CASSVDNSGNTIYF. The CDR3 DNA follows: TGTGCCAGCAGCGTAGACAACTCTGGAAACACCATATATTTT.

As DNA, the CDR3 is TGTGCCAGCAGCTTGGGACAGGGTGGTTCCGAGCAGTACTTC. It specifies CASSLGQGGSEQYF. This chain uses TRBV9 with TRBJ2-7, with 9 bases fitting TRBD1. With V trimmed by 4 bases and J by 6 bases, 8 bases remained unmatched. The length of the CDR3 is 14 residues. CDR1 is SGDLS, CDR2 YYNGEE, per germline. The complete variable domain, with remaining parts taken from reference TRBV9 and TRBJ2-7, reads DSGVTQTPKHLITATGQRVTLRCSPRSGDLSVYWYQQSLDQGLQFLIQYYNGEERAKGNILERFSAQQFPDLHSELNLSSLELGDSALYFCASSLGQGGSEQYFGPGTRLTVT.

This chain connects TRBV2 to TRBJ1-2; D remains unclear. This CDR3 is built from 15 residues. Germline V gene sequence: CDR1 SNHLY, CDR2 FYNNEI. V was clipped by 6 bases and J by 2 bases, with 16 bases between them. The CDR3, as DNA: TGTGCCAGCAGCCGGGCGGACGCCTTCAACTATGGCTACACCTTC. It specifies CASSRADAFNYGYTF. The full variable domain, completed using reference TRBV2 and TRBJ1-2, is EPEVTQTPSHQVTQMGQEVILRCVPISNHLYFYWYRQILGQKVEFLVSFYNNEISEKSEIFDDQFSVERPDGSNFTLKIRSTKLEDSAMYFCASSRADAFNYGYTFGSGTRLTVV.

Notes on this clone: Other DNA sequences in the same sample also yield this CDR3. V is TRBV6-5 and J is TRBJ1-3; D remains ambiguous. Per germline, CDR1 MNHEY and CDR2 SVGAGI. The CDR3 is 13 residues long. V dropped 0 bases and J dropped 4 bases, with 4 bases sitting between them. The CDR3 protein is CASSYSSGNTIYF. The DNA of the CDR3 is TGTGCCAGCAGTTACTCTTCCGGAAACACCATATATTTT.

The V gene is TRBV15, the J gene TRBJ2-1; D could derive from TRBD1 or TRBD2 (5 bases each). Germline loops: CDR1 LNHNV, CDR2 YYDKDF (reference sequence). The CDR3 totals 14 residues. V shed 4 bases and J shed 6 bases, with 13 bases lying between them. DNA for the CDR3: TGTGCCACCAGCATCCCGGGACCCAGCAATGAGCAGTTCTTC. Its protein is CATSIPGPSNEQFF.

This chain connects TRBV5-4 to TRBJ1-2; 10 bases line up with TRBD1. This CDR3 has 15 residues. The V gene's germline CDR1 is SGHNT and CDR2 YYREEE (reference sequence). Losses at the gene ends were 6 bases for V and 4 bases for J; bases not matched to a gene: 9. In DNA, the CDR3 is TGTGCCAGCAACTTCGAGCGGGACAGGGGCTATGGCTACACCTTC. It is translated as CASNFERDRGYGYTF.

The rearrangement links TRBV7-9 to TRBJ2-5; 7 bases line up with TRBD2. CDR1 is SEHNR, CDR2 FQNEAQ, per germline (reference sequence). This CDR3 is built from 15 residues. The junction had 11 bases not matched to a gene; V was cut back by 5 bases and J by 5 bases. The CDR3 region is CASSPIDPGRETQYF. DNA for the CDR3: TGTGCCAGCAGCCCGATCGATCCCGGGAGGGAGACCCAGTACTTC.

V usage is TRBV4-1 and J usage is TRBJ1-5; 8 nucleotides line up with TRBD1. Germline-derived CDR1 and CDR2 are MGHRA and YSYEKL. Trimming at V came to 0 bases and at J to 3 bases, leaving 10 bases not matched to a gene. The CDR3 is made up of 18 amino acids. CDR3 nucleotides: TGCGCCAGCAGCCAAGAGGGTAGTGCGGGACAGGTCAATCAGCCCCAGCATTTT. Translated: CASSQEGSAGQVNQPQHF.

CDR3 region: CASSLAGTGSEKLFF. In DNA, the CDR3 is TGTGCCAGCAGCTTAGCCGGGACAGGGAGTGAAAAACTGTTTTTT. The V call is TRBV5-4, the J call TRBJ1-4, with TRBD1 matching 9 bases. CDR3 length equals 15 residues. V was pared by 2 bases and J by 7 bases, with 6 bases of the junction left unmatched. The V gene's germline CDR1 is SGHNT and CDR2 YYREEE (reference sequence).

The chain links TRBV2 to TRBJ1-5; TRBD1 agrees at 8 bases. The CDR3 has 14 residues. V dropped 3 bases and J dropped 7; count of bases not matched to a gene: 5. Germline loops: CDR1 SNHLY, CDR2 FYNNEI. Written as DNA, the CDR3 is TGTGCCAGCAGTGAGCAGGGGGCTCGGCAGCCCCAGCATTTT. It yields the protein CASSEQGARQPQHF.

The chain carries TRBV19 and TRBJ1-5; D perhaps matches TRBD1 (6 bases). Germline V CDR1 and CDR2: LNHDA, SQIVND (reference sequence). The V gene lost 3 bases and the J gene lost 10 bases, with 19 bases spanning the gap. The CDR3 consists of 15 residues. Here the CDR3 reads CASSMFAGERTPQHF. CDR3 bases: TGTGCCAGTAGTATGTTCGCAGGGGAACGGACCCCCCAGCATTTT.

CDR3 DNA sequence: TGTGCCAGCAGCTTCGACCCACTAGCGGGGGGCCTTGATACGCAGTATTTT. It yields the protein CASSFDPLAGGLDTQYF. This chain connects TRBV7-9 to TRBJ2-3, with 12 nucleotides matching TRBD2. J gave up 6 bases and V 3 bases, and 10 bases lay outside the gene matches. The V gene's germline CDR1 is SEHNR and CDR2 FQNEAQ (reference sequence). The CDR3 extends over 17 amino acids.

This clone showed up just once. The genes are TRBV12-2 and TRBJ1-2. TRBV12-2 is noted as a pseudogene. CDR3 length: 13 amino acids. The CDR3 bases are TGTGCAAGTCGCGATAGGACGGTCGATGGCTACACCTTC. This codes for CASRDRTVDGYTF.

This chain connects TRBV7-2 to TRBJ1-2; D remains unclear. CDR1 is SGHTA and CDR2 is FQGNSA in the germline V gene. Trimming cost V 3 bases and J 4 bases, with 12 bases left between them. The CDR3 has 14 residues. Here the CDR3 DNA reads TGTGCCAGCAGCTTTACGGTGACCTTCTATGGCTACACCTTC. Its translation is CASSFTVTFYGYTF. Drawing the rest from reference TRBV7-2 and TRBJ1-2, the complete variable domain is GAGVSQSPSNKVTEKGKDVELRCDPISGHTALYWYRQSLGQGLEFLIYFQGNSAPDKSGLPSDRFSAERTGGSVSTLTIQRTQQEDSAVYLCASSFTVTFYGYTFGSGTRLTVV.

This clone occurred a few times. The J gene is TRBJ2-7, the V gene TRBV29-1; 10 nucleotides agree with TRBD1. The CDR3 is made up of 14 amino acids. V lost 3 bases, J lost 2 bases, and 4 bases stayed unmatched. The germline V gene has CDR1 SQVTM and CDR2 ANQGSEA. CDR3 nucleotide sequence: TGCAGCGTTGAGGGGGGGACAGGGGCCTACGAGCAGTACTTC. Protein product: CSVEGGTGAYEQYF.